Following are 20 T cell receptor beta chains from one sample sequenced in a study of shared T cell receptors in the human thymus. Some clones are missing from TCRdb's copy, which holds only in-frame ones; the method was immunoSEQ multiplex PCR. In the table there are about 660,000 clones, around 87% of which are singletons. These same data were also listed under a study on human thymus T cells.

Sequenced material: thymocytes. All receptors come from a boy younger than two with a congenital heart defect.

This clone was observed once. This chain connects TRBV10-3 to TRBJ1-2; 7 nucleotides line up with TRBD1. The CDR3 loop spans 13 amino acids. J lost 5 bases, V lost 7 bases, and 7 bases had no gene match. From germline, CDR1 is ENHRY and CDR2 SYGVKD. CDR3 sequence: CAITKDRRYGYTF. The CDR3 DNA follows: TGTGCCATCACCAAGGACAGGAGGTATGGCTACACCTTC.

The chain recombines TRBV30 with TRBJ1-2, with D uncertain. Trimming took off 2 bases at V and 6 bases at J, with 22 bases between the two ends. This CDR3 is built from 16 residues. Per the germline V gene, CDR1 is GTSNPN and CDR2 is SVGIG (reference sequence). The CDR3 sequence: CAWSYGEVWVRDGYTF. The CDR3 DNA is TGTGCCTGGAGTTACGGTGAGGTATGGGTCCGTGATGGCTACACCTTC.

The chain uses TRBV5-1 and TRBJ2-3; D unresolved. This CDR3 is 18 amino acids long. V was trimmed by 4 bases and J by 0 bases, leaving 21 bases between them. Germline V gives CDR1 SGHRS, CDR2 YFSETQ. CDR3 sequence (DNA): TGCGCCAGCAGCAGACACCACTTCCAGACCCACAGCACAGATACGCAGTATTTT. Translated: CASSRHHFQTHSTDTQYF.

V usage is TRBV6-5 and J usage is TRBJ2-7; D gene uncertain. Germline CDR1 and CDR2: MNHEY and SVGAGI. V lost 3 bases and J lost 3, with 12 bases in between. CDR3 length equals 14 residues. The CDR3 sequence is CASSYNSSVYEQYF. CDR3 nucleotides: TGTGCCAGCAGTTATAATAGCTCGGTCTACGAGCAGTACTTC.

Written as DNA, the CDR3 is TGTGCCAGCAGTGAAATGCGTGGTTGGGAGGGCAATGAGCAGTTCTTC. As protein: CASSEMRGWEGNEQFF. The chain joins TRBV2 to TRBJ2-1; 7 positions match TRBD2. CDR1 is SNHLY, CDR2 FYNNEI, per germline. V gave up 2 bases and J gave up 6 bases; unmatched junction bases: 10. CDR3 size: 16 residues.

The chain joins TRBV28 to TRBJ1-3, with 8 positions matching TRBD1. This CDR3 is 15 amino acids long. With V trimmed by 6 bases and J by 7 bases, 11 bases remained unmatched. Germline V gene data show CDR1 as MDHEN and CDR2 as SYDVKM. The CDR3 coding sequence is TGTGCCAGCAGGCCAATACAGGGGGAGAGTAACACCATATATTTT. Translation gives CASRPIQGESNTIYF. The variable domain in full, with the rest retrieved from reference TRBV28 and TRBJ1-3, is DVKVTQSSRYLVKRTGEKVFLECVQDMDHENMFWYRQDPGLGLRLIYFSYDVKMKEKGDIPEGYSVSREKKERFSLILESASTNQTSMYLCASRPIQGESNTIYFGEGSWLTVV.

This chain uses TRBV7-2 with TRBJ2-3; TRBD2 is a possible D gene (8 bases). Germline V gene data show CDR1 as SGHTA and CDR2 as FQGNSA. The CDR3 length is 18 residues. Trimming pared 0 bases from V and 7 bases from J, leaving 23 bases between. The CDR3 DNA reads TGTGCCAGCAGCTTAGCCCGGGACAGCGGGGGCCCGCTACATACGCAGTATTTT. It specifies CASSLARDSGGPLHTQYF.

The V call is TRBV10-2, the J call TRBJ2-7, with TRBD1 as a possible D gene (6 bases). Germline CDR1 and CDR2: WSHSY and SAAADI. This CDR3 has 16 amino acids. V lost 0 bases, J lost 4 bases, and 16 bases lay in between. CDR3 region: CASSESTPGQKYEQYF. CDR3 DNA sequence: TGCGCCAGCAGTGAGTCGACGCCCGGACAGAAATACGAGCAGTACTTC.

This rearrangement joins TRBV18 to TRBJ2-3, with D possibly matching TRBD2 (6 bases). V shed 1 base and J shed 3 bases, with 8 bases lying between them. Germline lookup yields CDR1 KGHSH and CDR2 LQKENI. There are 14 residues in the CDR3. The CDR3 sequence: CASSPQGRTDTQYF. CDR3 nucleotide sequence: TGTGCCAGCTCACCACAGGGGAGGACAGATACGCAGTATTTT.

The genes are TRBV19 and TRBJ2-1; TRBD1 agrees at 8 bases. Germline V gene data show CDR1 as LNHDA and CDR2 as SQIVND (reference sequence). The V segment lost 3 bases and the J segment 3 bases; nucleotides outside the gene matches: 4. CDR3 length equals 15 residues. The CDR3 loop is CASSIRTGIYNEQFF. In DNA, the CDR3 is TGTGCCAGTAGTATCCGGACAGGGATCTACAATGAGCAGTTCTTC.

V and J are TRBV11-3 and TRBJ2-1, with TRBD1 as a possible D gene (6 bases). CDR1 is SGHNT, CDR2 YENEEA, per germline. V was pared by 4 bases and J by 5 bases, with 21 bases between. The CDR3 sequence is 17 residues long. The CDR3 DNA follows: TGTGCCAGCAGCTCGGATAGAGGACCACAGGGCAACAATGAGCAGTTCTTC. The encoded protein is CASSSDRGPQGNNEQFF. The full variable domain, completed using reference TRBV11-3 and TRBJ2-1, is EAGVVQSPRYKIIEKKQPVAFWCNPISGHNTLYWYLQNLGQGPELLIRYENEEAVDDSQLPKDRFSAERLKGVDSTLKIQPAELGDSAVYLCASSSDRGPQGNNEQFFGPGTRLTVL.

This clone appeared once. The V and J genes are TRBV4-2 and TRBJ2-4; weak D call: TRBD2 (7 bases). This CDR3 has 17 amino acids. Germline CDR1 is LGHNA and CDR2 is YNFKEQ. V dropped 0 bases and J dropped 5 bases, with 17 bases sitting between them. CDR3 amino acids: CASSQDGAPGGQNIQYF. The DNA for the CDR3 is TGTGCCAGCAGCCAAGACGGGGCTCCGGGGGGCCAAAACATTCAGTACTTC.

The chain recombines TRBV14 with TRBJ2-2; D gene ambiguous. Germline CDR1 and CDR2: SGHDN and FVKESK. The V and J ends lost 2 bases and 1 base respectively, with 5 bases between them. This CDR3 is 14 amino acids long. As DNA, the CDR3 is TGTGCCAGCAGCCAAAACGGGAACACCGGGGAGCTGTTTTTT. This sequence encodes CASSQNGNTGELFF.

The gene calls are TRBV6-1 and TRBJ1-2, with 10 bases that match TRBD1. Germline V gene lookup returns CDR1 MNHNS and CDR2 SASEGT. With V trimmed by 4 bases and J by 3 bases, 14 bases remained unmatched. The CDR3 is 18 amino acids. Written as DNA, the CDR3 is TGTGCCAGCAGTGCTAGGCCCTGGGACAGGGGATATGACTATGGCTACACCTTC. It is translated as CASSARPWDRGYDYGYTF.

The chain has TRBV5-1 and TRBJ1-1, with TRBD1 as a possible D gene (5 bases). The CDR3 sequence is 13 residues long. The germline gives CDR1 SGHRS, CDR2 YFSETQ. The ends were cut back, 2 bases at V and 4 bases at J, with 9 bases in the middle. The CDR3 region has the DNA TGCGCCAGCAGCTTACCAGGGTTCACTGAAGCTTTCTTT. Its translation: CASSLPGFTEAFF.

In this sample, this clone turned up a few times. The chain carries TRBV18 and TRBJ2-3, with 15 bases that match TRBD2. The trim removed 2 bases at V and 3 bases at J, leaving 0 bases unmatched. This CDR3 is built from 16 residues. Germline V gene data show CDR1 as KGHSH and CDR2 as LQKENI. The CDR3 reads CASSPGTSGRTDTQYF. CDR3 sequence (DNA): TGTGCCAGCTCACCAGGGACTAGCGGGAGGACAGATACGCAGTATTTT. Supplemented by reference TRBV18 and TRBJ2-3, the full variable domain reads NAGVMQNPRHLVRRRGQEARLRCSPMKGHSHVYWYRQLPEEGLKFMVYLQKENIIDESGMPKERFSAEFPKEGPSILRIQQVVRGDSAAYFCASSPGTSGRTDTQYFGPGTRLTVL.

This clone appeared a few times. The rearrangement uses TRBV11-2 and TRBJ2-7; 7 nucleotides align to TRBD2. The J segment lost 5 bases and the V segment lost 4 bases, leaving 8 bases of the junction unmatched. CDR3 length: 14 amino acids. Germline loops: CDR1 SGHAT, CDR2 FQNNGV. CDR3 sequence (DNA): TGTGCCAGCAGCTGGGGGGGAGGGTCCCACGAGCAGTACTTC. Its protein product is CASSWGGGSHEQYF.

CDR3 amino acids: CASSLAGDRVRSPLHF. In nucleotides, the CDR3 is TGTGCCAGCAGCTTAGCGGGGGACAGGGTGAGATCACCCCTCCACTTT. The chain recombines TRBV7-9 with TRBJ1-6; 9 positions agree with TRBD1. After removal of 0 bases from V and 10 bases from J, the junction contained 7 bases not matched to a gene. The CDR3 is made up of 16 amino acids. Per the germline V gene, CDR1 is SEHNR and CDR2 is FQNEAQ (reference sequence).

In nucleotides, the CDR3 is TGTGCCAGCAGCTTAAACCGCCCCGGACAGTTAACCTACGAGCAGTACTTC. Protein sequence: CASSLNRPGQLTYEQYF. The chain couples TRBV11-2 to TRBJ2-7; D possibly corresponds to TRBD1 (6 bases). Deletions cut 2 bases from V and 2 bases from J, with 19 bases between. This CDR3 has 17 residues. The germline CDR1 and CDR2 sequences are SGHAT and FQNNGV.

This clone was detected a few times. The chain couples TRBV5-6 to TRBJ2-7, with D possibly matching TRBD2 (6 bases). Germline V gene data show CDR1 as SGHDT and CDR2 as YYEEEE. The CDR3 is 14 residues long. V lost 0 bases and J lost 4, with 11 bases in between. CDR3 nucleotide sequence: TGTGCCAGCAGCTTGGGGCAGGGACTTTACGAGCAGTACTTC. Its translation is CASSLGQGLYEQYF.